Following are 2 T cell receptor beta chains from one sample sequenced in a study of CD8 T cells in ankylosing spondylitis. TCRdb fed the 5' RACE reads into MiXCR, producing one record per CDR3 protein. In the table there are under 150,000 distinct CDR3 sequences, roughly 13% of which are singletons. The sample comprised blood, either unsorted or a sorted T cell fraction (not recorded which). The origin of the receptors is a female donor with ankylosing spondylitis or in good health (not recorded which).

This clonotype has at least ten counts. CDR3 sequence: CSAEVRGSNNEQFF. CDR3 nucleotide sequence: TGCAGTGCTGAGGTGCGGGGGAGTAACAATGAGCAGTTCTTC. This chain links TRBV20-1 with TRBJ2-1; 7 positions match TRBD2. This CDR3 has 14 amino acids. CDR1 is DFQATT and CDR2 is SNEGSKA in the germline V gene (reference sequence). V lost 5 bases to trimming and J lost 5 bases; unmatched junction nucleotides: 9.

This clonotype was recorded a few times. V usage is TRBV19 and J usage is TRBJ1-5; no firm D call. From germline, CDR1 is LNHDA and CDR2 SQIVND (reference sequence). CDR3 length: 16 amino acids. Trimming left V 1 base short and J 0 bases short, with 10 bases between. The CDR3 nucleotides read TGTGCCAGTAGTATAGGCAGGCTCTATAGCAATCAGCCCCAGCATTTT. This sequence encodes CASSIGRLYSNQPQHF.